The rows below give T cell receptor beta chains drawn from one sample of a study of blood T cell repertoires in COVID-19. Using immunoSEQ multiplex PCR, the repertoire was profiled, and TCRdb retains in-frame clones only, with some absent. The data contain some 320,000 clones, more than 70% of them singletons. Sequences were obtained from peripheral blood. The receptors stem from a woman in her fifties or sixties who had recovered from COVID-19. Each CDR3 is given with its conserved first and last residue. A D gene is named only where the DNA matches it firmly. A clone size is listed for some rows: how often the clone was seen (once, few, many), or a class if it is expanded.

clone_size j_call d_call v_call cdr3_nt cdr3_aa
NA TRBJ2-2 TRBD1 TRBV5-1 TGCGCCAGCAGCATTACAGGGGGCCGGGTCGGGGAGCTGTTTTTT CASSITGGRVGELFF
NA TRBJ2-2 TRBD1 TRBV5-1 TGCGCCAGCAAGGGGGGACAGGAATACACCGGGGAGCTGTTTTTT CASKGGQEYTGELFF
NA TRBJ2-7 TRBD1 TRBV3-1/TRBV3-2 TGTGCCAGCAGCCGTCATAGGGGGCACGAGCAGTACTTC CASSRHRGHEQYF
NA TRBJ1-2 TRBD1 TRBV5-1 TGCGCCAGCAGCGGGGGCACTCCGGGACAGGGCCGCTATGGCTACACCTTC CASSGGTPGQGRYGYTF
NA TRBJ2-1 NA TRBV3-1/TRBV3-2 TGTGCCAGCAGCCAACCCGCTTGGAGCTCCTACAATGAGCAGTTCTTC CASSQPAWSSYNEQFF
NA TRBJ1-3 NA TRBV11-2 TGTGCCAGCAGCCAGTACCGGGACACCTCTGGAAACACCATATATTTT CASSQYRDTSGNTIYF
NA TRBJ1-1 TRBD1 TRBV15 TGTGCCACCAGCAGAGATGGGGGACAGGGGGAGAACACTGAAGCTTTCTTT CATSRDGGQGENTEAFF
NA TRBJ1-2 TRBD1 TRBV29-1 TGCAGCGTTGAAACGGAGGACAGGTATAACTATGGCTACACCTTC CSVETEDRYNYGYTF
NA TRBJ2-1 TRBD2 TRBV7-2 TGTGCCAGCAGCTCCCGGGGTCGGGAGGGTACCTACAATGAGCAGTTCTTC CASSSRGREGTYNEQFF
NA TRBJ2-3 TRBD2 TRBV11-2 TGTGCCAGCAGCCGGGTGAGCGGGGTCCCAGATACGCAGTATTTT CASSRVSGVPDTQYF
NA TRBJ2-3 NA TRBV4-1 TGCGCCAGCAGCCACGGGTTAACGGGAGATACGCAGTATTTT CASSHGLTGDTQYF
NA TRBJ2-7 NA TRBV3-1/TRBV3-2 TGTGCCAGCAGCCAAACCGGGACTTTCACGGACTACGAGCAGTACTTC CASSQTGTFTDYEQYF
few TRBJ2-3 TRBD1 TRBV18 TGTGCCAGCTCACTCGGACAGGGGGCATCAGATACGCAGTATTTT CASSLGQGASDTQYF
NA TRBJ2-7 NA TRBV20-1 TGCAGTGCTGGCAGCGGGCACGAGCAGTACTTC CSAGSGHEQYF
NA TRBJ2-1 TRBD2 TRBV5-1 TGCGCCAGCAGCTTGCCCGGGACTAGCGGGAGGAACAATGAGCAGTTCTTC CASSLPGTSGRNNEQFF
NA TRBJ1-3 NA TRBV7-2 TGTGCCAGCAGCGCCCTAGGAGGATCCGGAAACACCATATATTTT CASSALGGSGNTIYF
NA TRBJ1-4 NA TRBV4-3 TGCGCCAGCAGCCAAGTTAGGGAGGTGGTCGAAAAACTGTTTTTT CASSQVREVVEKLFF
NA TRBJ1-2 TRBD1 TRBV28 TGTGCCAGCAGTTTCTCGGTGCAGGGGGCGTTCGATGGCTACACCTTC CASSFSVQGAFDGYTF
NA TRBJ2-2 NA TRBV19 TGTGCCAGTAGTATCAGGGAGAACACCGGGGAGCTGTTTTTT CASSIRENTGELFF
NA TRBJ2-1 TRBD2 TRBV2 TGTGCCAGCAGTCCCCGGACTAGCGGGGTTGGGGAGCAGTTCTTC CASSPRTSGVGEQFF
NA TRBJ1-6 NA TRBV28 TGTGCCAGCAGTTTTTGGCGCGGTCAGGGTTCACCCCTCCACTTT CASSFWRGQGSPLHF
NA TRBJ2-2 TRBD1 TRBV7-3 TGTGCCAGCAGCCCTCTGGCCGGATTGGGGACAGGGGGCACCGGGGAGCTGTTTTTT CASSPLAGLGTGGTGELFF
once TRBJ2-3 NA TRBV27 TGTGCCAGCAGTCTCAAGCGGGCTAGCACAGATACGCAGTATTTT CASSLKRASTDTQYF
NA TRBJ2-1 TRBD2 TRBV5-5 TGTGCCAGCAGCCGGACTAGCGGGATTCCGAGTGAGCAGTTCTTC CASSRTSGIPSEQFF
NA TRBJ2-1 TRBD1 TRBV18 TGTGCCAGCTCGAGGGACAGGGTAAGCTACAATGAGCAGTTCTTC CASSRDRVSYNEQFF
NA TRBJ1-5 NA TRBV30 TGTGCCTGGAGTCGGCAGGGAGGACAGCCCCAGCATTTT CAWSRQGGQPQHF
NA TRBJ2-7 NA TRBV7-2 TGTGCCAGCAGCTTGAAGGGGAACTCCTACGAGCAGTACTTC CASSLKGNSYEQYF
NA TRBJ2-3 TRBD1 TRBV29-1 TGCAGCGTTGAGACAGGGGGGAATACGCAGTATTTT CSVETGGNTQYF
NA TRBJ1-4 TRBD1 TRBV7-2 TGTGCCAGCAGCTTGGACAGGGGGTTAAATGAAAAACTGTTTTTT CASSLDRGLNEKLFF
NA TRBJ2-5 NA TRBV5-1 TGCGCCAGCAGCTTATTTGACAGCCAAGAGACCCAGTACTTC CASSLFDSQETQYF
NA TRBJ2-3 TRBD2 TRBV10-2 TGCGCCAGCAGAGGGGAGGGGTTGGCAGATACGCAGTATTTT CASRGEGLADTQYF
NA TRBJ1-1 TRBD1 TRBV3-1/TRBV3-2 TGTGCCAGCAGCCCCGTCGGGACAGGTCGAGAAGCTTTCTTT CASSPVGTGREAFF
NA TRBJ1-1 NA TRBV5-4 TGTGCCAGCAGCTTGGCGAGGGAGAACACTGAAGCTTTCTTT CASSLARENTEAFF
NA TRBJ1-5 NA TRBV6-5 TGTGCCACCCGACTTACAGCGGGGAATCAGCCCCAGCATTTT CATRLTAGNQPQHF
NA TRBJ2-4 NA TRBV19 TGTGCCAGTAGTACAAATCGACAGGCTTACATTCAGTACTTC CASSTNRQAYIQYF
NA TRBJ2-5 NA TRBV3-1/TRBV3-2 TGTGCCAGCAGCCAAGTCCAGCGGCTGTACCAAGAGACCCAGTACTTC CASSQVQRLYQETQYF
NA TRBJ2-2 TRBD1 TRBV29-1 TGCAGCGTTGCCGTGACAGGGGACACCGGGGAGCTGTTTTTT CSVAVTGDTGELFF
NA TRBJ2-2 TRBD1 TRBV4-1 TGCGCCAGCAGCCAAGGGATAGACAGGGCCTACGGGGAGCTGTTTTTT CASSQGIDRAYGELFF
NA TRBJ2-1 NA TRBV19 TGTGCCAGTAGTATAGATACCCCAGGGGCGAATGAGCAGTTCTTC CASSIDTPGANEQFF
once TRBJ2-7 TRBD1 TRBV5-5 TGTGCCAGCAGCAGCGTCGACAGGGACCACGAGCAGTACTTC CASSSVDRDHEQYF
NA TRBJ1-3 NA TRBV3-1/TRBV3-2 TGTGCCAGCAGCCCGGACAGCTTCGGAAACACCATATATTTT CASSPDSFGNTIYF
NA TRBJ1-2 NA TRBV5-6 TGTGCCAGCAGCGCGAGAGGCAGGGTTGGCTATGGCTACACCTTC CASSARGRVGYGYTF
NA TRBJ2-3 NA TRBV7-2 TGTGCCAGCAGCTTAGGACTAGGCACAGATACGCAGTATTTT CASSLGLGTDTQYF
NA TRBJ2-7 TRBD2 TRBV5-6 TGTGCCAGCAGCTCCAAGCGGGATTCGTACGAGCAGTACTTC CASSSKRDSYEQYF
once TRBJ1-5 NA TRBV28 TGTGCCAGCACCAACACAGGGAGTAATCAGCCCCAGCATTTT CASTNTGSNQPQHF
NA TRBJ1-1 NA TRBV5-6 TGTGCCAGCAGCTTGGGGCTGACTGAAGCTTTCTTT CASSLGLTEAFF
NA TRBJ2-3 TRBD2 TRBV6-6 TGTGCCAGCAGTTACGGGGTCGGGGGGACGCAGTATTTT CASSYGVGGTQYF
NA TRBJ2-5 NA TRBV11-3 TGTGCCAGCAGCTCTCGGACAGACCAAGAGACCCAGTACTTC CASSSRTDQETQYF